This T cell receptor beta chain originates from a study of early T cells in non-severe SARS-CoV-2 infection. Turning to the study itself: Sequencing targeted bulk RNA from unsorted whole blood, leaving chains unpaired.

This CDR3 has 16 residues. V lost 0 bases and J lost 7; bases outside the gene matches: 4. Germline CDR1 LGHNA, CDR2 YNFKEQ. This clonotype showed up many times. MiXCR was run by TCRdb on the 5' RACE reads, yielding one entry per CDR3 protein. The sample lists about 69,000 distinct CDR3 sequences, 9.5% occurring once. This receptor was taken from an adult who was a healthcare worker with PCR-confirmed SARS-CoV-2 infection or an uninfected control (not recorded which). The specimen sequenced was whole blood. This chain uses TRBV4-2 with TRBJ1-4; 11 nucleotides agree with TRBD1. CDR3 sequence: CASSQERTGGIEKLFF. The CDR3 DNA sequence: TGTGCCAGCAGCCAAGAAAGGACAGGGGGCATTGAAAAACTGTTTTTT.